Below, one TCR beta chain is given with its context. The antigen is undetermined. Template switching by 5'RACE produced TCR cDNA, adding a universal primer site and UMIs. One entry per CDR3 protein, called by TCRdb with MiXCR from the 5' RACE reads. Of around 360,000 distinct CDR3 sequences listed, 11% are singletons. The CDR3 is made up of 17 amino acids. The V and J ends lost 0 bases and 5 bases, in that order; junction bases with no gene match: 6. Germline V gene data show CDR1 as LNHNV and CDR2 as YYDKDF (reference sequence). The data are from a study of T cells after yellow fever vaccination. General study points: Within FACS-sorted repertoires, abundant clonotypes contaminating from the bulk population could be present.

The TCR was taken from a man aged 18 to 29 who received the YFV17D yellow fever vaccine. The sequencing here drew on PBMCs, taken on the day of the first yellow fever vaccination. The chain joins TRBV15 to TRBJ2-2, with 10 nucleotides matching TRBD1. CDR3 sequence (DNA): TGTGCCACCAGCAGAGATCACGGACAGGGGGGGACCGGGGAGCTGTTTTTT. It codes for CATSRDHGQGGTGELFF.